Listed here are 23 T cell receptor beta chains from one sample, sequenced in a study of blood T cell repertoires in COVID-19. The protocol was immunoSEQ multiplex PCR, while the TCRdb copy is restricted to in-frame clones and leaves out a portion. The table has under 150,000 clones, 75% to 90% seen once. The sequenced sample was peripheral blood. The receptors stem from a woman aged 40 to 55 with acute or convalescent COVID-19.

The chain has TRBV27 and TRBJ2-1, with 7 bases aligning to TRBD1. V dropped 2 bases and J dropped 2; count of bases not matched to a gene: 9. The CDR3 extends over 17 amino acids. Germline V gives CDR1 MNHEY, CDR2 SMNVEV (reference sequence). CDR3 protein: CASSLATPGQTYNEQFF. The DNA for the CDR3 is TGTGCCAGCAGTTTAGCGACGCCGGGACAGACCTACAATGAGCAGTTCTTC.

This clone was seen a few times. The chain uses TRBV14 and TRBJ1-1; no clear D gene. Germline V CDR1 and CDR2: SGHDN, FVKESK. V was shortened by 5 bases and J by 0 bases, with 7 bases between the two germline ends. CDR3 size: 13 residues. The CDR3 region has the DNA TGTGCCAGCAGCGGGCAGATGAACACTGAAGCTTTCTTT. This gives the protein CASSGQMNTEAFF.

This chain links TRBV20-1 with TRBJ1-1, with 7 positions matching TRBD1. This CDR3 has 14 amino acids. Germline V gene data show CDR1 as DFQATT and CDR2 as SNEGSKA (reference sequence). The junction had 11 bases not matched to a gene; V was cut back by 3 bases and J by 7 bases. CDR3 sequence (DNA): TGCAGTGCTAGTCCTCGGAAGGGGGCAATTGAAGCTTTCTTT. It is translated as CSASPRKGAIEAFF.

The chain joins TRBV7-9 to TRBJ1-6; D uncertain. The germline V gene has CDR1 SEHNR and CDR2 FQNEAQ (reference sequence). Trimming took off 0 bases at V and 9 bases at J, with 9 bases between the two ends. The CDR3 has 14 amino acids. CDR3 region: CASSLALRSSPLHF. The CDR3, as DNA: TGTGCCAGCAGCTTAGCGCTTCGGAGTTCACCCCTCCACTTT.

CDR3 residues: CASSSPPGQGQGDTQYF. CDR3 nucleotides: TGCGCCAGCAGCTCACCACCGGGACAGGGGCAAGGAGATACGCAGTATTTT. V is TRBV5-1 and J is TRBJ2-3, with 10 bases matching TRBD1. J gave up 5 bases and V 3 bases, and 12 bases lay outside the gene matches. CDR1 and CDR2 from the germline V gene are SGHRS and YFSETQ. The CDR3 is 17 residues long.

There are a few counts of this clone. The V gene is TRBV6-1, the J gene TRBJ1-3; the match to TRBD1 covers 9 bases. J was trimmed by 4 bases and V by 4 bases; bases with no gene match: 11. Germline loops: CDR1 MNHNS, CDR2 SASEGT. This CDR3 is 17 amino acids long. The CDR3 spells CASSAELQGAIGNTIYF. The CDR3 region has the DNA TGTGCCAGCAGTGCGGAGCTACAGGGGGCGATAGGAAACACCATATATTTT.

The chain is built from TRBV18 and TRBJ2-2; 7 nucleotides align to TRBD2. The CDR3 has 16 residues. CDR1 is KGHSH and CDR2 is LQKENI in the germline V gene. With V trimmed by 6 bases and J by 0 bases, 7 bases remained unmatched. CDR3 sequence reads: CASSWASGTNTGELFF. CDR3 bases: TGTGCCAGCTCTTGGGCTAGCGGCACGAACACCGGGGAGCTGTTTTTT.

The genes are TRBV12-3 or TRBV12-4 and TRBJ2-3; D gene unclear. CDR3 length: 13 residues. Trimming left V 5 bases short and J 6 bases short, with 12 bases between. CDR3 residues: CASSMGSPDTQYF. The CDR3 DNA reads TGTGCCAGCAGTATGGGCTCCCCCGATACGCAGTATTTT.

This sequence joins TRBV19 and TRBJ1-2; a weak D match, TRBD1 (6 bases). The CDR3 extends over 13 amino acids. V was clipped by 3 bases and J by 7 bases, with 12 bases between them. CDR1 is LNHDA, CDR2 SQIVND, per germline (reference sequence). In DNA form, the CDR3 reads TGTGCCAGTAGTATCCGGCAGGGGCTTGGCTACACCTTC. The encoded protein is CASSIRQGLGYTF.

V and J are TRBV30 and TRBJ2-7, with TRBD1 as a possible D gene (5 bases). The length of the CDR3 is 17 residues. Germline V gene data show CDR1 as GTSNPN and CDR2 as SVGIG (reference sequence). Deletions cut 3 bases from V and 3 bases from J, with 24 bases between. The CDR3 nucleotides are TGTGCCTGGAGAGAGAAGCTGAACAGGCGCCTGAACTACGAGCAGTACTTC. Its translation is CAWREKLNRRLNYEQYF.

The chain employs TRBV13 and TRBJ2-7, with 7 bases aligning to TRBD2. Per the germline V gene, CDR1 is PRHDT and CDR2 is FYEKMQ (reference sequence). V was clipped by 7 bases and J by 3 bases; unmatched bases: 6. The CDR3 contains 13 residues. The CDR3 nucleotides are TGTGCCAGCAAGTTATCGGGAGGCTACGAGCAGTACTTC. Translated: CASKLSGGYEQYF. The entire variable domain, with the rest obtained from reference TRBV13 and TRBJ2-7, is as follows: AAGVIQSPRHLIKEKRETATLKCYPIPRHDTVYWYQQGPGQDPQFLISFYEKMQSDKGSIPDRFSAQQFSDYHSELNMSSLELGDSALYFCASKLSGGYEQYFGPGTRLTVT.

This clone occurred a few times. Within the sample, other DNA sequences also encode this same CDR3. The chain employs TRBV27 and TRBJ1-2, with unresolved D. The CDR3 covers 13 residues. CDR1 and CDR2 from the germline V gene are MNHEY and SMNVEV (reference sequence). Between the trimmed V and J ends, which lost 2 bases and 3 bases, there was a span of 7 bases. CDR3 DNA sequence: TGTGCCAGCAGTTTAACAGCCTACTATGGCTACACCTTC. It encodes CASSLTAYYGYTF.

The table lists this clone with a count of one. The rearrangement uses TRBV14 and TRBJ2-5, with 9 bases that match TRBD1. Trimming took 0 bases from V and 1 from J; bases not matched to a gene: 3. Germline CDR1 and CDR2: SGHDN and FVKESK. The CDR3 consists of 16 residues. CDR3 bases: TGTGCCAGCAGCCAAGAGACAGGGGGGGCCCAAGAGACCCAGTACTTC. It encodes CASSQETGGAQETQYF. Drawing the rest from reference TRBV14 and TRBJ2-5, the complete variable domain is EAGVTQFPSHSVIEKGQTVTLRCDPISGHDNLYWYRRVMGKEIKFLLHFVKESKQDESGMPNNRFLAERTGGTYSTLKVQPAELEDSGVYFCASSQETGGAQETQYFGPGTRLLVL.

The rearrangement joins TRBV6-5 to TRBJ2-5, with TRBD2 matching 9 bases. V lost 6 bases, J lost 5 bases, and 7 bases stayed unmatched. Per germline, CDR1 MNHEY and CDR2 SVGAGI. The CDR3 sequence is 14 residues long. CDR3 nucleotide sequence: TGTGCCAGCAGGCGAGGCGGGGGGGCGGAGACCCAGTACTTC. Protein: CASRRGGGAETQYF.

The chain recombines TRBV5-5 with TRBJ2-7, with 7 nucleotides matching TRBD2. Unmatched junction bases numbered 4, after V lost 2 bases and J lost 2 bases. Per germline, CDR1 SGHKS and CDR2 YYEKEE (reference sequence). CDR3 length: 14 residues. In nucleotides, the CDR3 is TGTGCCAGCAGCTTAGCGGGGTTTACCTACGAGCAGTACTTC. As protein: CASSLAGFTYEQYF.

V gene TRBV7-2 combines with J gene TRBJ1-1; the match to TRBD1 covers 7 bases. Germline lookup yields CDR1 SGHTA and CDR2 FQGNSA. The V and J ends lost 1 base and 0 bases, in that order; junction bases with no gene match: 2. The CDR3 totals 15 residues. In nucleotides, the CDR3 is TGTGCCAGCAGCTTAGGGACAGGCTTGAACACTGAAGCTTTCTTT. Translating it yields CASSLGTGLNTEAFF.

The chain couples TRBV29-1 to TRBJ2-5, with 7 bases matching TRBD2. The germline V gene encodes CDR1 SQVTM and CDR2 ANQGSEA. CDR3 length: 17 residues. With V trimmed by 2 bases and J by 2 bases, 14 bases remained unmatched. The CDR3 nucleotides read TGCAGCGTTGAAAAGGCGGGATCGACTAGCCGGCAAGAGACCCAGTACTTC. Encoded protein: CSVEKAGSTSRQETQYF.

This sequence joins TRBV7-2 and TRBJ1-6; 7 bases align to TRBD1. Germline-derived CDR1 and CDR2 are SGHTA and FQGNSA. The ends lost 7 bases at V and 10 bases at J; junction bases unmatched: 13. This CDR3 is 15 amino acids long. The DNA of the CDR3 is TGTGCCAGCACCCAAAGGGCAGGGGGAGGATCACCCCTCCACTTT. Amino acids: CASTQRAGGGSPLHF.

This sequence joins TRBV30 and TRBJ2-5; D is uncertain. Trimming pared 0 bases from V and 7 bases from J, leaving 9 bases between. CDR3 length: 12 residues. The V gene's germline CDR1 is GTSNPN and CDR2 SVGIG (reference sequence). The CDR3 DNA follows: TGTGCCTGGAGTGTACGATCGGGGACCCAGTACTTC. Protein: CAWSVRSGTQYF.

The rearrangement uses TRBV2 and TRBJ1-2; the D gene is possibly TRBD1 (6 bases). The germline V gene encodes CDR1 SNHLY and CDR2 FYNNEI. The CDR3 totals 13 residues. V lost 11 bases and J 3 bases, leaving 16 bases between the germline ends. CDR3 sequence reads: CAGRRQADYGYTF. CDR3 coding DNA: TGTGCCGGGAGACGACAGGCAGACTATGGCTACACCTTC.

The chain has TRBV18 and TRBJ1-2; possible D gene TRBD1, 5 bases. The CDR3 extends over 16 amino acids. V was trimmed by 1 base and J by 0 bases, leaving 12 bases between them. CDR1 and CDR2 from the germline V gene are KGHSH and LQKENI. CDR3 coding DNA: TGTGCCAGCTCACCACTAGAGACAGTTGCTAACTATGGCTACACCTTC. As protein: CASSPLETVANYGYTF.

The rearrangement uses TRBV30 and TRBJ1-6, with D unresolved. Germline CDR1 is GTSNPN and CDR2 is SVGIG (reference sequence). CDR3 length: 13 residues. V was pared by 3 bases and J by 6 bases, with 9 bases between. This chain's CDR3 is CAWSSEGNSPLHF. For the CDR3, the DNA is TGTGCCTGGAGCTCCGAGGGTAATTCACCCCTCCACTTT.

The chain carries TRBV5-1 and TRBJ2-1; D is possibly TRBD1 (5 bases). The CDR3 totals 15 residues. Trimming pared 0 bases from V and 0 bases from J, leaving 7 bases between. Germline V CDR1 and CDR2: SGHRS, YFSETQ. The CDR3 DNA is TGCGCCAGCAGCTTGGGACAGATCTCCTACAATGAGCAGTTCTTC. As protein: CASSLGQISYNEQFF.